This T cell receptor beta chain was sequenced in a study of T cells in Graves' hyperthyroidism and ophthalmopathy. Study-level points and caveats: Blood also held most thyroid clonotypes expanded beyond 0.001.

The TCR beta CDR3 regions underwent amplification using RNA transcripts as the source. In the first-round RT-PCR of the TCR CDR3, the HTBI primer set was used. Each CDR3 protein is one row after TCRdb ran MiXCR on the multiplex PCR reads. There are 500,000 to 550,000 distinct CDR3 sequences in the sample; just under 20% occur only once, and 47% lies in the top ten. With respect to this clonotype: The antigen is undetermined. A much larger clone sits a single nucleotide away, making a read error possible.

Clinical symptoms, serum thyroxine and TRAb, thyroid ultrasound and orbital computed tomography were used for the diagnoses. The CDR3 length is 11 residues. The germline CDR1 and CDR2 sequences are MNHNS and SASEGT. The receptor comes from a man aged 40-49 years with Graves' ophthalmopathy. Material: blood. The chain has TRBV6-1 and TRBJ2-7; a possible D gene is TRBD1 (5 bases). The CDR3 bases are TGTGCCACAGGGCCCTCCTACGAGCAGCACTTC. Protein sequence: CATGPSYEQHF.